This passage covers 3 T cell receptor beta chains from one sample sequenced in a study of T cell repertoires in cytomegalovirus infection. TCRdb redid the calling of the reads with MiXCR, one entry per CDR3 protein. The repertoire has hundreds of thousands of distinct CDR3 sequences, approximately 10% of them found once; the top ten carry 10%. Sequencing input: PBMCs. The receptors were gathered from a human donor in good health (CMV status not recorded). Some clones in this sample may be carry-over from other donors' samples.

In its sample, this clonotype was seen a few times. Here the CDR3 reads CASSPGTPGVGYNNEQFF. CDR3 DNA sequence: TGTGCCAGCAGCCCCGGGACCCCGGGGGTCGGGTACAACAATGAGCAGTTCTTC. The chain is built from TRBV6-4 and TRBJ2-1, with D possibly TRBD2 on 6 matching bases. The CDR3 length is 18 residues. Trimming stripped 6 bases from V and 5 bases from J, with 26 bases between. Germline V gives CDR1 MRHNA, CDR2 SNTAGT.

This clonotype showed up just a few times. The V call is TRBV19, the J call TRBJ1-1; 7 bases fit TRBD1. The germline gives CDR1 LNHDA, CDR2 SQIVND (reference sequence). The length of the CDR3 is 16 residues. V gave up 4 bases and J gave up 4 bases; unmatched junction bases: 12. The CDR3 DNA reads as TGTGCCAGTAGTAATCGCCCCACAGGGGAGATCACTGAAGCTTTCTTT. This gives the protein CASSNRPTGEITEAFF.

This clonotype appeared many times. The rearrangement links TRBV7-2 to TRBJ2-3, with D possibly called TRBD1 or TRBD2 (5 bases each). The CDR3 has 18 amino acids. V was pared by 0 bases and J by 0 bases, with 16 bases between. Germline assignment: CDR1 SGHTA and CDR2 FQGNSA. CDR3 DNA sequence: TGTGCCAGCAGCTTAGCTCCGGCCGGGGCTATTAGCACAGATACGCAGTATTTT. Its translation: CASSLAPAGAISTDTQYF. The complete variable domain, with remaining parts taken from reference TRBV7-2 and TRBJ2-3, reads GAGVSQSPSNKVTEKGKDVELRCDPISGHTALYWYRQSLGQGLEFLIYFQGNSAPDKSGLPSDRFSAERTGGSVSTLTIQRTQQEDSAVYLCASSLAPAGAISTDTQYFGPGTRLTVL.